Listed below are T cell receptor beta chains from one sample, sequenced in a study of blood T cell repertoires in COVID-19. Produced via immunoSEQ multiplex PCR; TCRdb's table is partial and in-frame only. The sample shows some 150,000 clones, 70% to 85% of them seen only once. Sequencing was carried out using peripheral blood. The receptor source for this set is a woman between 45 and 60 years old with acute or convalescent COVID-19. Both conserved end residues are part of each CDR3. The D gene is left open where the match is weak. Only part of the rows carry a size: once, few, many, or a class if the clone is expanded.

d_call j_call cdr3_length v_call clone_size cdr3_aa
TRBD1 TRBJ2-1 19 TRBV6-2/TRBV6-3 NA CASSYRTGYVYRTYNEQFF
NA TRBJ2-4 13 TRBV25-1 NA CASSEVGENIQYF
NA TRBJ1-4 16 TRBV28 NA CASSLTGLGSNEKLFF
NA TRBJ2-2 14 TRBV5-1 NA CASSRDTNTGELFF
TRBD2 TRBJ2-1 16 TRBV19 NA CASSKLAGRSYNEQFF
NA TRBJ2-2 13 TRBV28 NA CASRWTVAGELFF
TRBD2 TRBJ2-3 18 TRBV29-1 once CSVEGVGTSGGSTDTQYF
TRBD2 TRBJ2-7 16 TRBV28 NA CASSSPSGRLTYEQYF
NA TRBJ2-7 11 TRBV2 few CASVAFPEQYF
NA TRBJ2-4 16 TRBV19 NA CASSKGVGKGKNIQYF
TRBD1 TRBJ1-4 15 TRBV9 few CASSVGTGGVEKLFF
TRBD1 TRBJ1-5 13 TRBV29-1 NA CSVSQGARQPQHF
NA TRBJ1-1 15 TRBV5-4 NA CASSLSEAMNTEAFF
TRBD1 TRBJ1-1 15 TRBV7-3 NA CASSLTGGANTEAFF
TRBD2 TRBJ2-5 15 TRBV5-6 NA CASTAGTSGGSIQYF
NA TRBJ1-2 14 TRBV4-2 NA CASRSTGLIYGYTF
NA TRBJ2-5 16 TRBV9 NA CASSVGTKGQWETQYF
TRBD1 TRBJ2-3 15 TRBV5-5 NA CASSAGTGTTDTQYF
NA TRBJ2-6 13 TRBV28 NA CATLYPGANVLTF
TRBD2 TRBJ2-1 14 TRBV5-4 NA CASSLFGGGSEQFF
NA TRBJ1-2 16 TRBV4-3 NA CASSQDVQGFGYGYTF
TRBD1 TRBJ2-7 15 TRBV19 NA CASSNHRQGDYEQYF
TRBD2 TRBJ2-3 15 TRBV5-1 NA CASSVLADDTDTQYF
NA TRBJ1-1 13 TRBV2 few CASGYTEQGGAFF
TRBD2 TRBJ2-5 16 TRBV27 NA CASSLMRESSRETQYF
TRBD1 TRBJ1-6 15 TRBV28 NA CASSLSDREGSPLHF
NA TRBJ1-3 16 TRBV6-2/TRBV6-3 NA CASSYSRAASGNTIYF
NA TRBJ1-1 13 TRBV12-3/TRBV12-4 NA CASSRAGFTEAFF
TRBD2 TRBJ2-5 18 TRBV30 NA CAWRPRTSGDGRGETQYF
TRBD1 TRBJ1-2 17 TRBV4-2 NA CASSQHGAGGGNYGYTF
NA TRBJ2-5 12 TRBV18 NA CASSPPGETQYF
NA TRBJ1-1 9 TRBV23-1 once CASGTAAFF
TRBD2 TRBJ2-3 17 TRBV2 few CASRAASGRAVGDTQYF
TRBD2 TRBJ2-1 15 TRBV7-2 NA CASSSGASGFNEQFF
NA TRBJ1-4 16 TRBV3-1/TRBV3-2 NA CASSQDGGATNEKLFF
NA TRBJ1-5 15 TRBV7-2 NA CASSSLGVPNQPQHF
TRBD2 TRBJ2-5 12 TRBV14 NA CASAGAGGAQYF
NA TRBJ1-1 13 TRBV5-8 NA CASSRNSGTEAFF
TRBD2 TRBJ2-7 16 TRBV2 NA CASIGRLAGGSGEQYF
NA TRBJ2-3 15 TRBV5-1 NA CASSLSDIFTDTQYF
NA TRBJ2-3 15 TRBV5-1 NA CASSLAQAITDTQYF
TRBD1 TRBJ1-4 18 TRBV9 NA CASSPSDRRQQEIFKLFF
NA TRBJ2-2 15 TRBV3-1/TRBV3-2 NA CASSQPTVNTGELFF
TRBD2 TRBJ2-1 12 TRBV24-1 NA CATSDWGGEQFF
NA TRBJ1-1 13 TRBV12-3/TRBV12-4 once CASRPTRNTEAFF
TRBD1 TRBJ1-2 17 TRBV28 few CASSLPGQPLSPYGYTF
TRBD2 TRBJ2-1 14 TRBV4-3 NA CASSQGLAGNEQFF
TRBD2 TRBJ2-3 16 TRBV2 NA CASSRTSGGYTDTQYF
TRBD1 TRBJ1-2 13 TRBV5-1 NA CASSIDRGQGYTF
NA TRBJ1-1 15 TRBV19 NA CASSIGGIAGTEAFF
NA TRBJ2-1 13 TRBV2 NA CASSLEPYNEQFF
NA TRBJ1-5 13 TRBV12-3/TRBV12-4 NA CASSFERDQPQHF
NA TRBJ1-2 14 TRBV18 NA CASSPRTENYGYTF
NA TRBJ2-1 11 TRBV2 NA CASILYSLQFF
TRBD2 TRBJ2-3 16 TRBV4-3 once CASSQLAGSITDTQYF
NA TRBJ1-1 15 TRBV19 NA CASRAPRTMNTEAFF
TRBD1 TRBJ1-2 13 TRBV6-6 NA CASTDTGDYGYTF
TRBD1 TRBJ2-2 14 TRBV28 NA CASKRQGHTGELFF
TRBD1 TRBJ1-4 16 TRBV5-6 once CASSRQGIATNEKLFF
NA TRBJ1-5 15 TRBV7-9 NA CASSLSDRSNQPQHF